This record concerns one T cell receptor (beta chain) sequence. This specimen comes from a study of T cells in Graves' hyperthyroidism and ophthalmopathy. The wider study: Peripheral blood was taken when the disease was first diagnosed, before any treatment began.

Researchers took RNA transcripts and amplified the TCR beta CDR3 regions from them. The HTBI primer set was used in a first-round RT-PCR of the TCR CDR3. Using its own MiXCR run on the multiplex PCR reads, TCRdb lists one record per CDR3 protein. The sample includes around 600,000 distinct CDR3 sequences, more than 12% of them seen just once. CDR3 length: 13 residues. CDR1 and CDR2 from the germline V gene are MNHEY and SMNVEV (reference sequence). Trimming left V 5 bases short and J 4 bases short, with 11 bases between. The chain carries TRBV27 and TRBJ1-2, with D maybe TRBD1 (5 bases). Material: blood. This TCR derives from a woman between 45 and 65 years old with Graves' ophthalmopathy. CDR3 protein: CASSRTNLYGYTF. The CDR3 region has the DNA TGTGCCAGCAGTCGGACAAACCTCTATGGCTACACCTTC.